This T cell receptor beta chain was sequenced for a study of cytomegalovirus exposure and HLA in healthy donors. Trimming left V 0 bases short and J 4 bases short, with 11 bases between. The germline CDR1 and CDR2 sequences are SGHNT and YYREEE (reference sequence). The CDR3 contains 14 residues. This PCR relied on a set of 60 Vbeta primers and 13 Jbeta primers. The table came from immunoSEQ multiplex PCR; TCRdb's copy has only in-frame clones and leaves some out. The table has about 190,000 clones, roughly 75% seen once. The TCR was taken from a man younger than 40 in good health and CMV-seropositive. V usage is TRBV5-4 and J usage is TRBJ2-7, with D tentatively TRBD1 (5 bases). Material for sequencing was PBMCs. The CDR3 reads CASSLDRLSYEQYF. The DNA for the CDR3 is TGTGCCAGCAGCTTGGACAGGCTAAGTTACGAGCAGTACTTC.